A single sample gave rise to the 3 T cell receptor beta chains below, sequenced in a study of cytomegalovirus exposure and HLA in healthy donors. 13 Jbeta primers and 60 Vbeta primers were used for the PCR. Assay used: immunoSEQ multiplex PCR; TCRdb lists only in-frame clones, some missing. The sample shows 95,000 to 150,000 clones, about 80% of them seen only once. The sequenced sample was PBMCs. The receptors derive from a woman aged 45-60 years in good health and CMV-seronegative.

This chain joins TRBV7-2 and TRBJ2-7; TRBD1 is a possible D gene (5 bases). The CDR3 loop spans 12 amino acids. Trimming took off 3 bases at V and 3 bases at J, with 6 bases between the two ends. Per germline, CDR1 SGHTA and CDR2 FQGNSA. CDR3 nucleotides: TGTGCCAGCAGCTTGACAGACTACGAGCAGTACTTC. It codes for CASSLTDYEQYF.

This clone was found a few times. Its ends do not fully match the called genes, so a read error is possible. V gene TRBV7-9 combines with J gene TRBJ2-7; TRBD2 is a possible D gene (6 bases). Per germline, CDR1 SEHNR and CDR2 FQNEAQ (reference sequence). There are 13 residues in the CDR3. CDR3 sequence (DNA): TGTGCCAGCAGCTTAGTAAACTCGGACTATTTGAACTTC. It is translated as CASSLVNSDYLNF.

This clone has a single count. The CDR3 nucleotides read TGTGCCAGTGACTATGTGGGAAACACTGAAGCTTTCTTT. This translates into CASDYVGNTEAFF. V usage is TRBV11-2 and J usage is TRBJ1-1; D not certain. This CDR3 region has 13 residues. The ends were cut back, 9 bases at V and 2 bases at J, with 13 bases in the middle. Germline V gives CDR1 SGHAT, CDR2 FQNNGV.